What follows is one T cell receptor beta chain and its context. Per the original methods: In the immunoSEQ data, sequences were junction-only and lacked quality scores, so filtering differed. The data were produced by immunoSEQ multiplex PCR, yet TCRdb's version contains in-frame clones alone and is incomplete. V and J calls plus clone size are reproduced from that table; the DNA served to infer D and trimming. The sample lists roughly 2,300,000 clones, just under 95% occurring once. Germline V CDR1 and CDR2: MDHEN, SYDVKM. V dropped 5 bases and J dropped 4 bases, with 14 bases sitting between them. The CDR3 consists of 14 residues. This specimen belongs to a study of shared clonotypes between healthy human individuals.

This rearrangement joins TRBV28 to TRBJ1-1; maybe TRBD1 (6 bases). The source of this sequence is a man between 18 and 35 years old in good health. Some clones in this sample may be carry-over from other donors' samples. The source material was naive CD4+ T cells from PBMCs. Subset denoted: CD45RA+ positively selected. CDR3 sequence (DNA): TGTGCCAGCAGTCACGAACAGGGTGGCACTGAAGCTTTCTTT. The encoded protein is CASSHEQGGTEAFF.